A single sample is the source of the 24 T cell receptor beta chains below, sequenced in a study of OX40 agonist ivuxolimab in advanced cancers. Sequencing used immunoSEQ multiplex PCR; TCRdb keeps in-frame clones, though not all of them. The data contain roughly 50,000 clones, around 77% of them singletons. Sequencing used CD4+ or CD8+ T cells sorted from blood, obtained in a trial of the OX40 agonist ivuxolimab. These receptors were obtained from an adult with an advanced solid tumor such as melanoma, head and neck, liver or kidney cancer.

The gene calls are TRBV18 and TRBJ2-7, with 9 bases aligning to TRBD2. Germline V lookup: CDR1 KGHSH, CDR2 LQKENI. The CDR3 contains 14 residues. Losses at the gene ends were 0 bases for V and 6 bases for J; bases not matched to a gene: 3. CDR3: CASSPPSGSSEQYF. DNA of the CDR3: TGTGCCAGCTCACCACCTAGCGGGAGTAGCGAGCAGTACTTC.

This chain connects TRBV5-1 to TRBJ1-2; 9 positions match TRBD1. The CDR3 runs 14 residues. V lost 6 bases and J lost 6; bases outside the gene matches: 9. Germline V CDR1 and CDR2: SGHRS, YFSETQ. The CDR3 DNA is TGCGCCAGCACCAGGCAACAGGGGGCGGATGGCTACACCTTC. It yields the protein CASTRQQGADGYTF.

J is TRBJ1-5 and V is TRBV30; D is ambiguous. Germline V gene sequence: CDR1 GTSNPN, CDR2 SVGIG (reference sequence). This CDR3 is built from 14 residues. V shed 0 bases and J shed 7 bases, with 13 bases lying between them. CDR3 sequence: CAWSVNFPIQPQHF. The CDR3 bases are TGTGCCTGGAGTGTTAACTTCCCCATACAGCCCCAGCATTTT.

The chain employs TRBV6-5 and TRBJ1-5; no firm D call. The CDR3 spans 12 residues. CDR1 is MNHEY, CDR2 SVGAGI, per germline. V was trimmed by 7 bases and J by 7 bases, leaving 11 bases between them. The CDR3 DNA reads as TGTGCCAGCACCCAACCCTCGCAGCCCCAGCATTTT. Translating it yields CASTQPSQPQHF.

This clone was seen only a few times. The chain carries TRBV19 and TRBJ1-1; D possibly corresponds to TRBD1 (6 bases). Trimming removed 8 bases from V and 1 base from J, with 17 bases in between. This CDR3 comprises 15 residues. CDR1 and CDR2 from the germline V gene are LNHDA and SQIVND (reference sequence). The CDR3 DNA follows: TGTGCCAGTCGGATGAACAGGGCCCCGAACACTGAAGCTTTCTTT. Protein: CASRMNRAPNTEAFF.

The genes are TRBV6-5 and TRBJ1-1, with 9 bases fitting TRBD1. V shed 0 bases, J shed 4 bases, and the junction held 3 bases outside the gene matches. The germline CDR1 and CDR2 sequences are MNHEY and SVGAGI. This CDR3 contains 15 residues. Written as DNA, the CDR3 is TGTGCCAGCAGTTACTCGAACAGGGGGCTCACTGAAGCTTTCTTT. Residues: CASSYSNRGLTEAFF.

This chain connects TRBV5-1 to TRBJ2-5; 7 bases agree with TRBD1. Trimming at V came to 0 bases and at J to 4 bases, leaving 3 bases not matched to a gene. The CDR3 totals 14 residues. Germline V gives CDR1 SGHRS, CDR2 YFSETQ. The CDR3 region has the DNA TGCGCCAGCAGCTTGGTTCGGACAGGAGAGACCCAGTACTTC. It translates to CASSLVRTGETQYF.

The CDR3 sequence: CASSGSGGHYGYTF. The DNA for the CDR3 is TGTGCCAGCAGCGGGTCAGGGGGGCACTATGGCTACACCTTC. The V and J genes are TRBV5-6 and TRBJ1-2; 7 positions agree with TRBD1. CDR3 length equals 14 residues. The germline V gene encodes CDR1 SGHDT and CDR2 YYEEEE. V shed 4 bases and J 3 bases; nucleotides not matched to a gene: 6.

The V call is TRBV5-5, the J call TRBJ1-1; D is ambiguous. The CDR3 is 15 amino acids. Trimming took off 5 bases at V and 5 bases at J, with 19 bases between the two ends. Germline V gene sequence: CDR1 SGHKS, CDR2 YYEKEE (reference sequence). CDR3 protein: CASREGGALGTEAFF. The CDR3, as DNA: TGTGCCAGCAGGGAGGGAGGTGCCCTGGGGACTGAAGCTTTCTTT.

This rearrangement joins TRBV19 to TRBJ1-2; tentative D call: TRBD1 (6 bases). The V gene lost 4 bases and the J gene lost 8 bases, with 11 bases spanning the gap. The V gene's germline CDR1 is LNHDA and CDR2 SQIVND (reference sequence). The CDR3 contains 12 residues. The CDR3 reads CASSRRGYGYTF. The CDR3 region has the DNA TGTGCCAGTAGTAGAAGGGGGTACGGCTACACCTTC.

The gene calls are TRBV12-5 and TRBJ1-1; the match to TRBD1 covers 8 bases. The CDR3 sequence is 14 residues long. Germline V lookup: CDR1 LGHNT, CDR2 FRNRAP. The V segment lost 3 bases and the J segment 3 bases; nucleotides outside the gene matches: 3. The CDR3 bases are TGTGCTAGTGGTTTTGGGACAGGCTACACTGAAGCTTTCTTT. This sequence encodes CASGFGTGYTEAFF. Using reference TRBV12-5 and TRBJ1-1 for the parts outside the CDR3, the full variable domain is DARVTQTPRHKVTEMGQEVTMRCQPILGHNTVFWYRQTMMQGLELLAYFRNRAPLDDSGMPKDRFSAEMPDATLATLKIQPSEPRDSAVYFCASGFGTGYTEAFFGQGTRLTVV.

This chain links TRBV7-9 with TRBJ1-3; D possibly corresponds to TRBD1 (6 bases). Trimming stripped 2 bases from V and 2 bases from J, with 7 bases between. Germline V gene sequence: CDR1 SEHNR, CDR2 FQNEAQ (reference sequence). The CDR3 is 14 residues long. The CDR3 protein is CASSLKGAGNTIYF. The CDR3 nucleotides are TGTGCCAGCAGCTTAAAGGGGGCTGGAAACACCATATATTTT.

The chain has TRBV28 and TRBJ2-4; 7 bases are shared with TRBD2. The CDR3 extends over 17 amino acids. Germline V lookup: CDR1 MDHEN, CDR2 SYDVKM. V gave up 6 bases and J gave up 6 bases; unmatched junction bases: 17. The CDR3: CASSPGEEGRGGNIQYF. The CDR3 DNA follows: TGTGCCAGCAGCCCCGGAGAGGAGGGGCGCGGGGGAAACATTCAGTACTTC.

The chain is built from TRBV5-1 and TRBJ1-5; 7 bases are shared with TRBD1. The length of the CDR3 is 16 residues. The V gene end was trimmed by 0 bases and the J gene end by 3 bases; junction bases not matched to a gene: 6. Germline values: CDR1 SGHRS, CDR2 YFSETQ. CDR3 loop: CASSLAPTGNNQPQHF. In nucleotides, the CDR3 is TGCGCCAGCAGCTTGGCCCCGACAGGGAACAATCAGCCCCAGCATTTT.

J is TRBJ1-5 and V is TRBV7-2; no definite D call. The CDR3 loop spans 13 amino acids. The V gene's germline CDR1 is SGHTA and CDR2 FQGNSA. The V gene lost 1 base and the J gene lost 9 bases, with 10 bases spanning the gap. The CDR3: CASSLDGVAPQHF. CDR3 DNA sequence: TGTGCCAGCAGCTTAGATGGAGTGGCGCCCCAGCATTTT.

This chain links TRBV9 with TRBJ2-1; D possibly matches TRBD1 or TRBD2 (5 bases each). The CDR3 is 16 amino acids. Germline V CDR1 and CDR2: SGDLS, YYNGEE. Trimming left V 3 bases short and J 4 bases short, with 17 bases between. Here the CDR3 reads CASSDLDGTYYNEQFF. In DNA form, the CDR3 reads TGTGCCAGCAGCGACCTAGATGGGACCTATTACAATGAGCAGTTCTTC.

The chain recombines TRBV11-2 with TRBJ2-1; TRBD2 aligns across 16 bases. After removal of 4 bases from V and 7 bases from J, the junction contained 1 base not matched to a gene. CDR1 is SGHAT, CDR2 FQNNGV, per germline. The length of the CDR3 is 15 residues. DNA of the CDR3: TGTGCCAGCAGCTCGGGACTAGCGGGAGGGAATGAGCAGTTCTTC. This gives the protein CASSSGLAGGNEQFF.

This chain uses TRBV28 with TRBJ1-4; 7 nucleotides align to TRBD1. With 7 bases clipped from V and 7 bases from J, the junction kept 12 bases outside the gene matches. CDR3 length: 15 amino acids. The germline CDR1 and CDR2 sequences are MDHEN and SYDVKM. The CDR3 DNA sequence: TGTGCCAGCAATTCTCCAACAGGGGAGGGTGAAAAACTGTTTTTT. It codes for CASNSPTGEGEKLFF. Combining the CDR3 with reference TRBV28 and TRBJ1-4 gives the whole variable domain DVKVTQSSRYLVKRTGEKVFLECVQDMDHENMFWYRQDPGLGLRLIYFSYDVKMKEKGDIPEGYSVSREKKERFSLILESASTNQTSMYLCASNSPTGEGEKLFFGSGTQLSVL.

The chain joins TRBV5-4 to TRBJ1-1; possible D gene TRBD1, 5 bases. Germline V gene lookup returns CDR1 SGHNT and CDR2 YYREEE (reference sequence). The CDR3 sequence is 17 residues long. Trimming stripped 0 bases from V and 5 bases from J, with 20 bases between. CDR3 sequence: CASSLGGLTRRVTEAFF. In nucleotides, the CDR3 is TGTGCCAGCAGCTTGGGGGGGTTAACAAGGCGGGTTACTGAAGCTTTCTTT.

The chain carries TRBV25-1 and TRBJ1-4; D might be TRBD1 (6 bases). V lost 1 base, J lost 3 bases, and 15 bases lay in between. This CDR3 has 17 residues. Germline values: CDR1 MGHDK, CDR2 SYGVNS. CDR3 residues: CASSESGQGRSNEKLFF. The CDR3 nucleotides read TGTGCCAGCAGTGAATCCGGCCAGGGGCGTTCTAATGAAAAACTGTTTTTT.

The CDR3 DNA reads as TGTGCCAGTTTGGGACTAGCGGGAGACGAGCAGTACTTC. Translated: CASLGLAGDEQYF. The V call is TRBV6-1, the J call TRBJ2-7; 14 bases align to TRBD2. The J segment lost 5 bases and the V segment lost 9 bases, leaving 3 bases of the junction unmatched. The CDR3 consists of 13 residues. Germline lookup yields CDR1 MNHNS and CDR2 SASEGT.

As concerns this clone: One junction end does not reproduce the germline sequence, and a read error may be involved. The chain couples TRBV5-1 to TRBJ2-3; no clear D gene. Germline CDR1 and CDR2: SGHRS and YFSETQ. The CDR3 is 14 residues long. CDR3 protein: CASGLTAGTDTQYF. CDR3 sequence (DNA): TGCGCCAGCGGCTTAACTGCAGGCACAGATACGCAGTATTTT. Using reference TRBV5-1 and TRBJ2-3 for the parts outside the CDR3, the full variable domain is KAGVTQTPRYLIKTRGQQVTLSCSPISGHRSVSWYQQTPGQGLQFLFEYFSETQRNKGNFPGRFSGRQFSNSRSEMNVSTLELGDSALYLCASGLTAGTDTQYFGPGTRLTVL.

The chain is built from TRBV28 and TRBJ1-4; TRBD1 might be the D (5 bases). Germline loops: CDR1 MDHEN, CDR2 SYDVKM. This CDR3 has 13 amino acids. V dropped 7 bases and J dropped 7 bases, with 13 bases sitting between them. The CDR3 DNA follows: TGTGCCAGCACGGACCCAGGGCCTGAAAAACTGTTTTTT. Its protein is CASTDPGPEKLFF.

The CDR3 reads CASSLTGGDGNTIYF. The CDR3 DNA reads TGTGCCAGCAGCCTGACAGGGGGCGACGGAAACACCATATATTTT. The V call is TRBV6-1, the J call TRBJ1-3; 10 bases map to TRBD1. Germline CDR1 MNHNS, CDR2 SASEGT. J was trimmed by 4 bases and V by 6 bases; bases with no gene match: 6. This CDR3 has 15 residues.